The clone carrying this T cell receptor beta chain was counted at least ten times. Its specificity is not known. The read is 3 residues too short to cover the CDR3 end, so that end is filled in from the germline J gene. The sample originates from a study of T cell clonality in common variable immunodeficiency. Study-wide points: What drives increased CVID clonality needs T cell subpopulation sequencing. Compared with healthy controls, CVID subjects showed increased TCRbeta clonality, mostly in about a third.

The CDR3 runs to 15 residues. Germline CDR1 reads LNHDA; CDR2 reads SQIVND (reference sequence). Clones were sequenced by immunoSEQ multiplex PCR, and TCRdb holds only the in-frame ones, with some missing. The table lists around 57,000 clones, with no singletons. The clonotype originates from a person aged 18 to 75 in good health. The rearrangement links TRBV19 to TRBJ1-2; D is unclear. The specimen was peripheral blood mononuclear cells. CDR3 region: CASSITHGSSVGYTF. Partial CDR3 DNA: TGTGCCAGTAGTATAACCCACGGTAGCTCGGTCGGC.